The clone carrying this TCR beta chain was recorded once. This sample was included in a study of CD8 T cells in Susac syndrome. Background on the study: The Susac syndrome patients that were sequenced included 5 or 6 with active disease and under 10 in remission.

Random-hexamer reverse transcription was applied to roughly 0.5 to 1 ug RNA. TCRdb re-derived calls from the immunoSEQ multiplex PCR reads in MiXCR, one entry per CDR3 protein. Of tens of thousands of distinct CDR3 sequences listed, just under 95% were seen once; the top ten hold around 0.33%. The CD8+ and CD4+ T cells were isolated magnetically using a negative isolation approach, whereas the TEMRA cells were enriched by FACS. CDR1 is MDHEN, CDR2 SYDVKM, per germline. The CDR3 spans 13 residues. V was clipped by 8 bases and J by 6 bases; unmatched bases: 5. This TCR was sampled from a human donor with Susac syndrome. The sample was CD4+ T cells from PBMCs. The J gene is TRBJ2-2, the V gene TRBV28; 8 bases match TRBD2. The CDR3 is CASLRGAAGELFF. For the CDR3, the DNA is TGTGCCAGCTTGCGGGGGGCGGCCGGGGAGCTGTTTTTT.